This T cell receptor beta chain was documented in a study of technical replicates of blood from a few donors. V shed 3 bases and J shed 4 bases, with 14 bases lying between them. CDR1 and CDR2 (germline): SGDLS, YYNGEE. This CDR3 has 15 amino acids. This clone was detected only once. TCRdb's copy holds only in-frame clones and misses some; the assay was immunoSEQ multiplex PCR. The sample includes 60,000 to 75,000 clones, about 86% seen only once; the top ten take 5.2%. The chain has TRBV9 and TRBJ2-1; weak D call: TRBD2 (7 bases). This clonotype originated in a human donor in good health. Some clones in this sample may be carry-over from other donors' samples. Sequenced material: PBMCs. The chain's CDR3 is CASSEGRGTYNEQFF. The DNA for the CDR3 is TGTGCCAGCAGCGAGGGGCGGGGGACATACAATGAGCAGTTCTTC.